A single sample gave rise to the 5 T cell receptor beta chains below, sequenced in a study of cytomegalovirus exposure and HLA in healthy donors. In the PCR, 60 Vbeta and 13 Jbeta primers were used. Clones were sequenced by immunoSEQ multiplex PCR, and TCRdb holds only the in-frame ones, with some missing. The profile shows 240,000 or so clones, more than 75% of them singletons. Sequencing was done on a sample of PBMCs. These TCRs come from a woman aged 40 to 50 in good health and CMV-seropositive.

This clone was observed a few times. The chain employs TRBV27 and TRBJ1-2, with TRBD1 matching 8 bases. The CDR3 spans 15 residues. Germline lookup yields CDR1 MNHEY and CDR2 SMNVEV (reference sequence). Trimming took 8 bases from V and 5 from J; bases not matched to a gene: 13. CDR3 protein: CASGLTGDQIYGYTF. In DNA form, the CDR3 reads TGTGCCAGCGGACTGACAGGGGACCAAATTTATGGCTACACCTTC.

The rearrangement joins TRBV9 to TRBJ2-3; TRBD2 matches at 14 bases. Trimming cost V 3 bases and J 5 bases; bases outside gene matches: 5. The V gene's germline CDR1 is SGDLS and CDR2 YYNGEE. The CDR3 loop spans 16 amino acids. The CDR3 spells CASSAGLAGGIDTQYF. The CDR3 bases are TGTGCCAGCAGCGCCGGACTAGCGGGAGGAATAGATACGCAGTATTTT.

The chain links TRBV29-1 to TRBJ2-3, with TRBD1 matching over 7 bases. Germline V lookup: CDR1 SQVTM, CDR2 ANQGSEA. The CDR3 loop spans 14 amino acids. The trim removed 4 bases at V and 5 bases at J, leaving 9 bases unmatched. CDR3 sequence: CSVGQTGSGDTQYF. CDR3 coding DNA: TGCAGCGTTGGCCAGACAGGGTCAGGAGATACGCAGTATTTT.

This chain links TRBV10-3 with TRBJ1-1; 9 positions match TRBD1. V trimming: 7 bases; J trimming: 3 bases; junction bases outside the gene matches: 9. Germline V gene sequence: CDR1 ENHRY, CDR2 SYGVKD. CDR3 length: 15 amino acids. Here the CDR3 reads CAITPGRQGDTEAFF. The CDR3 DNA follows: TGTGCCATCACACCTGGGCGACAGGGGGACACTGAAGCTTTCTTT.

The chain joins TRBV5-4 to TRBJ1-1, with 9 bases that match TRBD1. From germline, CDR1 is SGHNT and CDR2 YYREEE (reference sequence). Losses at the gene ends were 5 bases for V and 5 bases for J; bases not matched to a gene: 10. The CDR3 loop spans 15 amino acids. The CDR3 bases are TGTGCCAGCAGTCCACTACAGGGGGCGCGGACTGAAGCTTTCTTT. This codes for CASSPLQGARTEAFF.